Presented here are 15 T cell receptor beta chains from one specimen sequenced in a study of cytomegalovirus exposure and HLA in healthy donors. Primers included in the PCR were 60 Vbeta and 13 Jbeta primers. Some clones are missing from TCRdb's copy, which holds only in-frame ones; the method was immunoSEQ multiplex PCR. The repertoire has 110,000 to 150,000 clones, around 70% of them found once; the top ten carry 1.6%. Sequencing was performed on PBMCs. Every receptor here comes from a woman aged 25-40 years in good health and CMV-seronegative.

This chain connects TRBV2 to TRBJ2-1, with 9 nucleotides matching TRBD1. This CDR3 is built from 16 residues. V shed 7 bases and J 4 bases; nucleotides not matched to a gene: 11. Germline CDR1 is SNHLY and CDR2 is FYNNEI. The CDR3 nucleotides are TGTGCCAGCATTCCGGGACAGGGAGCTGTATACAATGAGCAGTTCTTC. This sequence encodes CASIPGQGAVYNEQFF.

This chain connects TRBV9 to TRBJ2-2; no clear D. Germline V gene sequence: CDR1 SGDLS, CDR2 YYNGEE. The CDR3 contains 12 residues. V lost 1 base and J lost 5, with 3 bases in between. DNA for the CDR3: TGTGCCAGCAGCGTATTAACCGGGGAGCTGTTTTTT. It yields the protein CASSVLTGELFF.

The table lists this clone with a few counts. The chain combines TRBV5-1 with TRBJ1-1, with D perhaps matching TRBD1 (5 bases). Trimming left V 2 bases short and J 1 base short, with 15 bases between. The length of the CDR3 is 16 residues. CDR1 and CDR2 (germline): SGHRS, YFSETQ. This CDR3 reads CASSFGFGGGNTEAFF. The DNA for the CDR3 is TGCGCCAGCAGCTTTGGATTCGGGGGGGGGAACACTGAAGCTTTCTTT.

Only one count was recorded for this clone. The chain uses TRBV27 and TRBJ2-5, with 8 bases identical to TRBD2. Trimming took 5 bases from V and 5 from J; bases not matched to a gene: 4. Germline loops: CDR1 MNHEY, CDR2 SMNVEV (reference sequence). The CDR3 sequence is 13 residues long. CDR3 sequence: CASSLGREETQYF. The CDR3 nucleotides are TGTGCCAGCAGTCTCGGGAGGGAGGAGACCCAGTACTTC.

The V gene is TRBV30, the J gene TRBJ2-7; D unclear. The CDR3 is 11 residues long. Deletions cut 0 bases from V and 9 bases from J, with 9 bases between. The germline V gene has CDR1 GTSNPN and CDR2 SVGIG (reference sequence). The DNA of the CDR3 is TGTGCCTGGAGTGTACTTTCGGTGCAGTACTTC. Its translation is CAWSVLSVQYF.

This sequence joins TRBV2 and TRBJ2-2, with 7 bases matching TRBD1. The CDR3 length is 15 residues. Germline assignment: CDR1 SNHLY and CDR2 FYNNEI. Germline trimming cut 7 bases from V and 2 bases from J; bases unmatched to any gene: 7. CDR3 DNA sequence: TGTGCCAGCACTCGACAGGGAATCAACACCGGGGAGCTGTTTTTT. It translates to CASTRQGINTGELFF.

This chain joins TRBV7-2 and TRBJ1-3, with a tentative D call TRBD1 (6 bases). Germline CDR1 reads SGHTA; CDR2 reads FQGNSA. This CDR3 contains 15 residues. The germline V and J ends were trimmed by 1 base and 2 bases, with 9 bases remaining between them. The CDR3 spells CASSLEQGTGNTIYF. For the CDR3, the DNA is TGTGCCAGCAGCTTAGAACAGGGAACTGGAAACACCATATATTTT.

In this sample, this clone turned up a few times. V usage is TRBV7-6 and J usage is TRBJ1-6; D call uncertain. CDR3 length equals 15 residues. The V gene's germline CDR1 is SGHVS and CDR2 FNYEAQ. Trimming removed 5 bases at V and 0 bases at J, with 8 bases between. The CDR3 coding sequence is TGTGCCAGCAGCGCAACCAGCTCCTATAATTCACCCCTCCACTTT. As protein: CASSATSSYNSPLHF.

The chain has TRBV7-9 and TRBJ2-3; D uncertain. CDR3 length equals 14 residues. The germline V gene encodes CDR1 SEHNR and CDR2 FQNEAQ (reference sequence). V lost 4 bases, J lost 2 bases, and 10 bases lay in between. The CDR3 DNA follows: TGTGCCAGCAGCTACCTACTTTACACAGATACGCAGTATTTT. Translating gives CASSYLLYTDTQYF.

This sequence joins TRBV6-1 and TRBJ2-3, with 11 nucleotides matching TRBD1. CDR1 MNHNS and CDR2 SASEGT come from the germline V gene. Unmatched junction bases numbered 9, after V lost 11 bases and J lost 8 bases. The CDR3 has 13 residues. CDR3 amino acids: CAGLDRGRGTQYF. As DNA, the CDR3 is TGTGCCGGCCTGGACAGGGGGCGAGGTACGCAGTATTTT.

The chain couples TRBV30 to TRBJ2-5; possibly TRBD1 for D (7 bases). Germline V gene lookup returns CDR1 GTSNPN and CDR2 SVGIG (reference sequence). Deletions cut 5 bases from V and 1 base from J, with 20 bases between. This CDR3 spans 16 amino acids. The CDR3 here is CAWGPGAGGLQETQYF. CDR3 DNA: TGTGCCTGGGGCCCCGGGGCAGGGGGACTCCAAGAGACCCAGTACTTC.

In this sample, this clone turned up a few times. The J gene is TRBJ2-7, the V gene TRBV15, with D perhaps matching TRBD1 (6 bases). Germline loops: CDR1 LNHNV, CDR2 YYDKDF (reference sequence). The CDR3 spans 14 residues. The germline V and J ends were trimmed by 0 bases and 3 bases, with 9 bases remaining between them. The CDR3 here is CATSRDRDNYEQYF. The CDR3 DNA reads TGTGCCACCAGCAGAGATAGGGACAACTACGAGCAGTACTTC.

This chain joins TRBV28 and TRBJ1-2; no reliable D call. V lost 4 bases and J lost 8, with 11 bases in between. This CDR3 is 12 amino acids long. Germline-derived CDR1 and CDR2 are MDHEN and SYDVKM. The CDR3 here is CASSYRISGYTF. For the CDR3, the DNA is TGTGCCAGCAGTTACAGAATCAGCGGCTACACCTTC.

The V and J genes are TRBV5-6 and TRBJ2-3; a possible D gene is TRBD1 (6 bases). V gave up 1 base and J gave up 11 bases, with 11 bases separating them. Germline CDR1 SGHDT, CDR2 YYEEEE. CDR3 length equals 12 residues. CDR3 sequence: CASSLRMGQQYF. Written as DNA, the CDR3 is TGTGCCAGCAGCTTGCGTATGGGACAGCAGTATTTT.

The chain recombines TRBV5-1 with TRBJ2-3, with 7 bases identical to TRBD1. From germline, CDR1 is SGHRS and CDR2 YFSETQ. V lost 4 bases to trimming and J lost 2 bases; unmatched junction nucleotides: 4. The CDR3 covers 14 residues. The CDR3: CASSQGTVTDTQYF. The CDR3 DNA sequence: TGCGCCAGCAGCCAGGGGACAGTCACAGATACGCAGTATTTT.